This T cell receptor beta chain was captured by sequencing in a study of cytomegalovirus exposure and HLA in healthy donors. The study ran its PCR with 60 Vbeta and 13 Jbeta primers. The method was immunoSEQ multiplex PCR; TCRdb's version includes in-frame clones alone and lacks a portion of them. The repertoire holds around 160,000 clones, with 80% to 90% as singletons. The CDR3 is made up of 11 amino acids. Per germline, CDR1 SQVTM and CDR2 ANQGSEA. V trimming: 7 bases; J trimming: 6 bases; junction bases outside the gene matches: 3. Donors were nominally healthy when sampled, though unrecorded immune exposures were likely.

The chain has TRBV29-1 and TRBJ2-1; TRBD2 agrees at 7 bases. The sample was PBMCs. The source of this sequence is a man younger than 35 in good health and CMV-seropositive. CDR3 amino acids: CSGGGLNEQFF. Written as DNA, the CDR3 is TGCAGCGGGGGGGGACTCAATGAGCAGTTCTTC.